These T cell receptor beta chains were read from a single sample in a study of control samples from healthy donors and cancer patients. Method: immunoSEQ multiplex PCR; TCRdb's copy keeps in-frame clones and lacks some. In the table there are about 220,000 clones, over 90% of which are singletons. The source material was blood. The source of these receptors is a man in his fifties in good health. The CDR3 runs from the conserved cysteine through the conserved F or W. The D gene is left open where the match is weak. Clone size is shown for a subset of rows, as once, few, many or a class of expanded clone.

len | abundance | j_gene | d_gene | v_gene | CDR3aa | CDR3nt
14 | . | TRBJ2-5 | . | TRBV10-2 | CASRGGQVQETQYF | TGCGCCAGCAGGGGGGGGCAGGTCCAAGAGACCCAGTACTTC
15 | . | TRBJ2-5 | . | TRBV5-5 | CASSLASGVQETQYF | TGTGCCAGCAGCTTGGCGTCAGGGGTACAAGAGACCCAGTACTTC
14 | . | TRBJ2-1 | . | TRBV12-5 | CALLRETKGNEQFF | TGTGCTCTTCTCCGGGAGACCAAGGGAAATGAGCAGTTCTTC
16 | . | TRBJ2-3 | TRBD1 | TRBV19 | CASSTRTGRYTDTQYF | TGTGCCAGTAGTACGCGGACAGGGCGATACACAGATACGCAGTATTTT
12 | . | TRBJ2-5 | . | TRBV10-3 | CAISETRETQYF | TGTGCCATCAGTGAGACACGGGAGACCCAGTACTTC
12 | . | TRBJ1-2 | . | TRBV15 | CATSRDGVGYTF | TGTGCCACCAGCAGAGATGGTGTTGGCTACACCTTC
13 | . | TRBJ1-4 | TRBD1 | TRBV30 | CACTGQLNEKLFF | TGTGCCTGCACGGGACAGCTAAATGAAAAACTGTTTTTT
14 | . | TRBJ2-1 | TRBD1 | TRBV6-6 | CASSLPGQVNEQFF | TGTGCCAGCAGCTTGCCGGGACAGGTCAATGAGCAGTTCTTC
13 | once | TRBJ1-2 | . | TRBV6-6 | CASSYPGDYGYTF | TGTGCCAGCAGTTACCCCGGGGACTATGGCTACACCTTC
13 | . | TRBJ2-1 | . | TRBV7-7 | CAVGETAYNEQFF | TGTGCCGTCGGGGAGACCGCCTACAATGAGCAGTTCTTC
14 | . | TRBJ2-3 | . | TRBV7-9 | CASSLGQGTDTQYF | TGTGCCAGCAGCTTAGGACAGGGCACAGATACGCAGTATTTT
15 | once | TRBJ1-2 | . | TRBV18 | CASSPPSTGAVGYTF | TGTGCCAGCTCACCACCTAGTACGGGGGCGGTTGGCTACACCTTC
12 | . | TRBJ1-2 | TRBD1 | TRBV5-6 | CASSTDRADYTF | TGTGCCAGCAGCACGGACAGGGCTGACTACACCTTC
15 | . | TRBJ2-3 | TRBD1 | TRBV11-3 | CASSYRQGSTDTQYF | TGTGCCAGCAGCTATAGACAGGGGAGCACAGATACGCAGTATTTT
13 | . | TRBJ2-3 | . | TRBV7-9 | CASSLAVGDTQYF | TGTGCCAGCAGCTTAGCAGTCGGAGATACGCAGTATTTT
17 | . | TRBJ2-2 | TRBD2 | TRBV19 | CASSILPSGGITGELFF | TGTGCCAGTAGTATACTCCCCAGCGGGGGGATAACCGGGGAGCTGTTTTTT
14 | . | TRBJ1-1 | . | TRBV3-1/TRBV3-2 | CASSQGGVGTEAFF | TGTGCCAGCAGCCAAGGCGGCGTAGGGACTGAAGCTTTCTTT
12 | once | TRBJ2-3 | . | TRBV28 | CASSILSDTQYF | TGTGCCAGCAGTATATTATCCGATACGCAGTATTTT
11 | . | TRBJ2-1 | TRBD1 | TRBV6-5 | CASRPRQGQFF | TGTGCCAGCAGACCCAGACAGGGGCAGTTCTTC
14 | . | TRBJ2-3 | TRBD1 | TRBV3-1/TRBV3-2 | CASSQVQGMDTQYF | TGTGCCAGCAGCCAAGTACAGGGGATGGATACGCAGTATTTT
17 | . | TRBJ2-4 | . | TRBV15 | CATSTAFGAVAKNIQYF | TGTGCCACCAGCACAGCCTTCGGAGCCGTAGCCAAAAACATTCAGTACTTC
16 | . | TRBJ2-3 | . | TRBV18 | CASSPLGQPSTDTQYF | TGTGCCAGCTCACCACTGGGTCAGCCCAGCACAGATACGCAGTATTTT
13 | . | TRBJ1-6 | . | TRBV27 | CASSLEGRSPLHF | TGTGCCAGCAGTTTAGAGGGACGATCACCCCTCCACTTT
15 | . | TRBJ2-7 | TRBD2 | TRBV10-3 | CAISESPGGSYEQYF | TGTGCCATCAGTGAGTCCCCGGGGGGCTCCTACGAGCAGTACTTC
17 | . | TRBJ1-5 | . | TRBV28 | CASSLSGAWGSNQPQHF | TGTGCCAGCAGTTTGTCCGGCGCCTGGGGGAGCAATCAGCCCCAGCATTTT
13 | . | TRBJ1-6 | . | TRBV29-1 | CSVLPTASSPLHF | TGCAGCGTTTTGCCAACAGCTAGCTCACCCCTCCACTTT
15 | . | TRBJ1-2 | TRBD1 | TRBV6-5 | CASSRTGGANYGYTF | TGTGCCAGCAGTAGGACAGGTGGCGCTAACTATGGCTACACCTTC
15 | . | TRBJ1-2 | . | TRBV28 | CASSSGASLNYGYTF | TGTGCCAGCAGTTCGGGCGCTTCCCTTAACTATGGCTACACCTTC
15 | . | TRBJ2-1 | TRBD2 | TRBV29-1 | CSVGQLAGAFNEQFF | TGCAGCGTTGGGCAACTAGCGGGGGCCTTTAATGAGCAGTTCTTC
17 | . | TRBJ1-1 | . | TRBV12-5 | CASAFKGLLEADTEAFF | TGTGCTAGTGCCTTTAAAGGACTCTTGGAGGCGGACACTGAAGCTTTCTTT
14 | . | TRBJ2-5 | . | TRBV5-1 | CASSLVPGQETQYF | TGCGCCAGCAGCTTAGTCCCAGGCCAAGAGACCCAGTACTTC
14 | . | TRBJ1-4 | . | TRBV15 | CATSRGAGYEKLFF | TGTGCCACCAGCAGGGGGGCAGGGTATGAAAAACTGTTTTTT
14 | . | TRBJ1-4 | . | TRBV11-1 | CASSTRATNEKLFF | TGTGCCAGCAGCACCAGGGCAACTAATGAAAAACTGTTTTTT
12 | . | TRBJ2-7 | . | TRBV10-1 | CASPPSGDEQYF | TGCGCCAGCCCGCCTTCAGGGGACGAGCAGTACTTC
15 | . | TRBJ2-7 | . | TRBV3-1/TRBV3-2 | CASSQGTSGFTEQYF | TGTGCCAGCAGCCAAGGGACCTCAGGGTTCACCGAGCAGTACTTC
13 | . | TRBJ2-3 | . | TRBV29-1 | CSVRRGSADTQYF | TGCAGCGTTCGGCGGGGAAGCGCAGATACGCAGTATTTT
12 | once | TRBJ2-1 | . | TRBV24-1 | CATSETDNEQFF | TGTGCCACCAGTGAGACAGACAATGAGCAGTTCTTC
13 | . | TRBJ1-2 | . | TRBV29-1 | CSAREGSDYGYTF | TGCAGCGCCCGAGAGGGCAGTGACTATGGCTACACCTTC
12 | . | TRBJ2-3 | . | TRBV2 | CASRDPLNTQYF | TGTGCCAGCAGGGACCCCCTAAATACGCAGTATTTT
13 | . | TRBJ1-1 | . | TRBV2 | CASSYAENTEAFF | TGTGCCAGCAGTTACGCAGAAAACACTGAAGCTTTCTTT
16 | . | TRBJ1-6 | TRBD1 | TRBV6-5 | CASRYPGQGLNSPLHF | TGTGCCAGCAGATACCCGGGACAGGGCTTAAATTCACCCCTCCACTTT
13 | . | TRBJ2-1 | . | TRBV7-9 | CASIRDSYNEQFF | TGTGCCAGCATCCGGGACTCCTACAATGAGCAGTTCTTC
15 | once | TRBJ1-2 | TRBD1 | TRBV6-1 | CASSDPGQTNYGYTF | TGTGCCAGCAGTGATCCGGGACAGACTAACTATGGCTACACCTTC
14 | . | TRBJ2-5 | TRBD1 | TRBV28 | CASRGTDRAETQYF | TGTGCCAGCAGGGGGACCGACAGGGCAGAGACCCAGTACTTC
14 | . | TRBJ1-2 | . | TRBV7-2 | CASSLERASYGYTF | TGTGCCAGCAGCTTGGAACGAGCCTCATATGGCTACACCTTC
15 | . | TRBJ2-3 | . | TRBV25-1 | CASSELLKTTDTQYF | TGTGCCAGCAGTGAGTTGCTGAAGACCACAGATACGCAGTATTTT